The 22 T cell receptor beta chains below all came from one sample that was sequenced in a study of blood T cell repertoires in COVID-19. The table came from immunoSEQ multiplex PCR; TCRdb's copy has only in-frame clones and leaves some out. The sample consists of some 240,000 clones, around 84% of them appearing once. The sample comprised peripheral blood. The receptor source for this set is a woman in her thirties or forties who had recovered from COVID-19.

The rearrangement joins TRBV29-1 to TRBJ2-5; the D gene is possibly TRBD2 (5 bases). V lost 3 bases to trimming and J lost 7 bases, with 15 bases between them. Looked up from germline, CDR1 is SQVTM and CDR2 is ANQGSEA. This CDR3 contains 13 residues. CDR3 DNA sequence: TGCAGCGTTGAGAGGGTCCGGGGTGGGACCCAGTACTTC. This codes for CSVERVRGGTQYF.

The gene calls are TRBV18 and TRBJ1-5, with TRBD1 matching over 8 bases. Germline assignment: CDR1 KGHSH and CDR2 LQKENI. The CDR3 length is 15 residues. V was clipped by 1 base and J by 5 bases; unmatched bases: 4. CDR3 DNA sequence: TGTGCCAGCTCACCACGACAGACAGGGGATCAGCCCCAGCATTTT. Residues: CASSPRQTGDQPQHF.

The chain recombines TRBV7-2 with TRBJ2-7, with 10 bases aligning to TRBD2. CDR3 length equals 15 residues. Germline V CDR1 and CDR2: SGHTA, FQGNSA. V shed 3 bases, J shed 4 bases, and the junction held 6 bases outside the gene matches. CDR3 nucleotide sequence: TGTGCCAGCAGCTTGATAGCGGGGGGACAATACGAGCAGTACTTC. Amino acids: CASSLIAGGQYEQYF.

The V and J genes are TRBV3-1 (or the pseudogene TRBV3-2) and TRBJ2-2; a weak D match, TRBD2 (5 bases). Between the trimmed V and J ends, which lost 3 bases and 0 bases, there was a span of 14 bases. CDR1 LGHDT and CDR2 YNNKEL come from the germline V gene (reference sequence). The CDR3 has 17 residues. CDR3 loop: CASSHLPRAANTGELFF. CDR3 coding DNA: TGTGCCAGCAGCCATCTACCGAGGGCCGCGAACACCGGGGAGCTGTTTTTT.

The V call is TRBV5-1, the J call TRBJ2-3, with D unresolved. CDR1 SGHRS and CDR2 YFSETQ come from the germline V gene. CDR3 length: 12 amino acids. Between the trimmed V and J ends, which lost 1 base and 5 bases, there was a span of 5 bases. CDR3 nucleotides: TGCGCCAGCAGCTTGAATCGAGATACGCAGTATTTT. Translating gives CASSLNRDTQYF.

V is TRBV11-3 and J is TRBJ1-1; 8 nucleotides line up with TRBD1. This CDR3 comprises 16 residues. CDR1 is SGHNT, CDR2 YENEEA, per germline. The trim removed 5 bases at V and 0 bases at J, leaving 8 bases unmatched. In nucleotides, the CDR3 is TGTGCCAGCAGCGATAACAGGGGGACCATGAACACTGAAGCTTTCTTT. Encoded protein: CASSDNRGTMNTEAFF.

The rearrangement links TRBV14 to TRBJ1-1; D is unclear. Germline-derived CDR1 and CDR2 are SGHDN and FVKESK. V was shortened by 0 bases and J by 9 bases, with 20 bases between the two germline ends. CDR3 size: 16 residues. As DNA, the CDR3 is TGTGCCAGCAGCCAAGAAGCGAGGGCTGTCGGACTCCAAGCTTTCTTT. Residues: CASSQEARAVGLQAFF.

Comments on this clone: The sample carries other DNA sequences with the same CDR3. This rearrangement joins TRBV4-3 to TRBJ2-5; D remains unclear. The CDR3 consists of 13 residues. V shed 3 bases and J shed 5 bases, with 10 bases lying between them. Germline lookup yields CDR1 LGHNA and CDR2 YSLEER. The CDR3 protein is CASSQTYSETQYF. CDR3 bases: TGCGCCAGCAGCCAGACCTACAGCGAGACCCAGTACTTC.

Here the CDR3 DNA reads TGTGCCAGCAGCGCAAACAGCGGAATGAGGGAGTTCTTC. It codes for CASSANSGMREFF. The gene calls are TRBV5-5 and TRBJ2-1; the D gene is possibly TRBD2 (5 bases). CDR3 length: 13 amino acids. The germline CDR1 and CDR2 sequences are SGHKS and YYEKEE (reference sequence). V was trimmed by 4 bases and J by 14 bases, leaving 19 bases between them.

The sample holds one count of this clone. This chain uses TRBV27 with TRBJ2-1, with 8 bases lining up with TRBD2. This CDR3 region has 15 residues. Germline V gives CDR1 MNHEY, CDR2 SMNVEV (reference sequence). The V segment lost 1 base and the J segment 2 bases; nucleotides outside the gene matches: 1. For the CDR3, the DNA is TGTGCCAGCAGTTTATTGCGGGGGGCCTACAATGAGCAGTTCTTC. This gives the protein CASSLLRGAYNEQFF.

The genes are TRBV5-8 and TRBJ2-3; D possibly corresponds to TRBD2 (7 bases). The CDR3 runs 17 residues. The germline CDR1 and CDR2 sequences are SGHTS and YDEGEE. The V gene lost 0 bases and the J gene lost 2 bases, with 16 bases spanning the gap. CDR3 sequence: CASSLGWGGRPTDTQYF. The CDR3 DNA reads TGTGCCAGCAGCTTGGGGTGGGGGGGCCGTCCCACAGATACGCAGTATTTT.

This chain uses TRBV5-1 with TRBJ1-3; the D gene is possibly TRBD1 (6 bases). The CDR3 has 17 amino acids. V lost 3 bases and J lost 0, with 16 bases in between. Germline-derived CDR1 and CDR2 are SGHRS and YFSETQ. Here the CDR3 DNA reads TGCGCCAGCAGCTCTATGGCTGGACAGTTCTCTGGAAACACCATATATTTT. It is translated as CASSSMAGQFSGNTIYF. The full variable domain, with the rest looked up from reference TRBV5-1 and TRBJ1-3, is KAGVTQTPRYLIKTRGQQVTLSCSPISGHRSVSWYQQTPGQGLQFLFEYFSETQRNKGNFPGRFSGRQFSNSRSEMNVSTLELGDSALYLCASSSMAGQFSGNTIYFGEGSWLTVV.

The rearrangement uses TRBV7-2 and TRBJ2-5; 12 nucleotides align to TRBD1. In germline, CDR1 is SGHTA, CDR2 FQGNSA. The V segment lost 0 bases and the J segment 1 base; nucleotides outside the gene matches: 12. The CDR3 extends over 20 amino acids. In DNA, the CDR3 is TGTGCCAGCAGCTTAGCCGCACCTGCCGGGACAGGGGGCGGCCAAGAGACCCAGTACTTC. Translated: CASSLAAPAGTGGGQETQYF.

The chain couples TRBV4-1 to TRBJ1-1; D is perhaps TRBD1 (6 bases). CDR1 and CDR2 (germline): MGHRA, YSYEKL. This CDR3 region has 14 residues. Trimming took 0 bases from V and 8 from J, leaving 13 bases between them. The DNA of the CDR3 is TGCGCCAGCAGCCAAGATGGGCCAGGGGAAGAAGCTTTCTTT. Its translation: CASSQDGPGEEAFF.

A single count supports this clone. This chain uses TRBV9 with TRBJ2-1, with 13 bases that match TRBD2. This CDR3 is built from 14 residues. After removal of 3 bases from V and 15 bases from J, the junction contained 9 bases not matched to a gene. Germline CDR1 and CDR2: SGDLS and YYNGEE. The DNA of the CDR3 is TGTGCCAGCAGCGCCCAACTAGCGGGGGGGCTGTCGTTCTTC. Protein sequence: CASSAQLAGGLSFF.

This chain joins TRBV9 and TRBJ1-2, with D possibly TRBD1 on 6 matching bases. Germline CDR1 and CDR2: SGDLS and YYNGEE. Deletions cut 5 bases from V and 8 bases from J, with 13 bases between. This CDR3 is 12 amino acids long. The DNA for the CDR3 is TGTGCCAGCAGTGGGGACATGATCGGCTACACCTTC. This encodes CASSGDMIGYTF.

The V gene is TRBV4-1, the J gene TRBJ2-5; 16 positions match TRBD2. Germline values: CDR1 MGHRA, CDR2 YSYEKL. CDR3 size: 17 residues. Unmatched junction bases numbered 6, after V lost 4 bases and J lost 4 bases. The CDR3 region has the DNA TGCGCCAGCAGCCCGGGACTAGCGGGGGGGTTGGGAGAGACCCAGTACTTC. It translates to CASSPGLAGGLGETQYF.

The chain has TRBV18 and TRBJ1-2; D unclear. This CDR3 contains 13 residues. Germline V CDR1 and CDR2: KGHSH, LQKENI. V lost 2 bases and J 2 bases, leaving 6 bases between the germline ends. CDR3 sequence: CASSPERNYGYTF. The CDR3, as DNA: TGTGCCAGCTCACCAGAGAGGAACTATGGCTACACCTTC.

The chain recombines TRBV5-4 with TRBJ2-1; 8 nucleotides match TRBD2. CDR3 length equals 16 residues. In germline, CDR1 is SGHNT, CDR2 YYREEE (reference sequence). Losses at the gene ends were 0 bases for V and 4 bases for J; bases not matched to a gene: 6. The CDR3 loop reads CASSLGIGGAYNEQFF. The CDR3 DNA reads TGTGCCAGCAGCTTGGGTATCGGGGGGGCATACAATGAGCAGTTCTTC.

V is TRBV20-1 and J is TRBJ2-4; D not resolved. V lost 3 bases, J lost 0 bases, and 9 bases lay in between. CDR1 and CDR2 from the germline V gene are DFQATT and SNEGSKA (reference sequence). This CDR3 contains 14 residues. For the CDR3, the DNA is TGCAGTGCTAGTTTAGAGTTAGCCAAAAACATTCAGTACTTC. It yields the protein CSASLELAKNIQYF.

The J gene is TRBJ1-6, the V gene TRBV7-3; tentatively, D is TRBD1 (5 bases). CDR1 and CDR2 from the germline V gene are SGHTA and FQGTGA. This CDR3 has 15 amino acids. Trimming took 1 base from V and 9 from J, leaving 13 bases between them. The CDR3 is CASSLNSRDGSPLHF. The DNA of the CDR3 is TGTGCCAGCAGCTTAAATTCCAGGGATGGTTCACCCCTCCACTTT.

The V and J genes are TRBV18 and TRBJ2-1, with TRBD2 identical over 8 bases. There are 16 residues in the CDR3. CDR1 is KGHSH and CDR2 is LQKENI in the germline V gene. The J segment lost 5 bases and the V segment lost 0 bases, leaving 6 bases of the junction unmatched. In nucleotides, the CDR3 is TGTGCCAGCTCACCACCTGCGGCGGGGGGAAACAATGAGCAGTTCTTC. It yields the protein CASSPPAAGGNNEQFF.